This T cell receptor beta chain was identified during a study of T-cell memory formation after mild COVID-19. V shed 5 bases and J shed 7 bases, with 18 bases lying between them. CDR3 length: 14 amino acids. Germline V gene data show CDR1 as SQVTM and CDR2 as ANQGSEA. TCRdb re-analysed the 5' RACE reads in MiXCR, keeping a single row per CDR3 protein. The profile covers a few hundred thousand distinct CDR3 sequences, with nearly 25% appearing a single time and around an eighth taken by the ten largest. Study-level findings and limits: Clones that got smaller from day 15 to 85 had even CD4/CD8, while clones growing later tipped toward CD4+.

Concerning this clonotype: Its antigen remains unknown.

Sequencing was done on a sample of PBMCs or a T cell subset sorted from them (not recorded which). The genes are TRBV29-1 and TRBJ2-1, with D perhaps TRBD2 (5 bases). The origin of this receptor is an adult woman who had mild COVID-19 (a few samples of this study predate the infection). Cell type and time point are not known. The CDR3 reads CSVTPGYPGNEQFF. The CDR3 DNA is TGCAGCGTTACGCCGGGATACCCCGGGAATGAGCAGTTCTTC.